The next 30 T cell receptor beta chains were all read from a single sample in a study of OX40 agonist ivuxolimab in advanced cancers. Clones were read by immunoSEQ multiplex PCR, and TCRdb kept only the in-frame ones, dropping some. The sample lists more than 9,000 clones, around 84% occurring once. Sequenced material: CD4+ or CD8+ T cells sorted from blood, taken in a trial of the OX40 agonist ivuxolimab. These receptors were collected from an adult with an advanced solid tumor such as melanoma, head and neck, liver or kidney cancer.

The CDR3 nucleotides read TGTGCCAGCAGCTCTGAAGGACTGGACAATGAGCAGTTCTTC. This encodes CASSSEGLDNEQFF. The chain couples TRBV7-8 to TRBJ2-1; D possibly corresponds to TRBD2 (5 bases). V was trimmed by 4 bases and J by 5 bases, leaving 12 bases between them. Germline V gene data show CDR1 as SGHVS and CDR2 as FQNEAQ. The CDR3 covers 14 residues.

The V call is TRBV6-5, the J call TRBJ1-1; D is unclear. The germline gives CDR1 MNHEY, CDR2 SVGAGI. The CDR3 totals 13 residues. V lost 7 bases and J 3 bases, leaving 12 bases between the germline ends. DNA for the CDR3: TGTGCCAGCAATCTCGGATGGGACACTGAAGCTTTCTTT. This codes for CASNLGWDTEAFF.

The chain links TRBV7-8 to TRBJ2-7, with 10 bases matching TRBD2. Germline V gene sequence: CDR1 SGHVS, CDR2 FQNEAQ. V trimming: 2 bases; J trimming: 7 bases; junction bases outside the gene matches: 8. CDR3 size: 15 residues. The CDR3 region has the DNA TGTGCCAGCAGCTTATCGTCTAGCGGGAGTGGGGAGCAGTACTTC. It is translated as CASSLSSSGSGEQYF.

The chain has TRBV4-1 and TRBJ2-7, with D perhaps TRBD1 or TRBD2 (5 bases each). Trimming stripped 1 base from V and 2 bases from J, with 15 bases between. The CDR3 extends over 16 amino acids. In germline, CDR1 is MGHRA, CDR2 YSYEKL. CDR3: CASSQGGVGAAYEQYF. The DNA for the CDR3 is TGCGCCAGCAGCCAAGGGGGCGTGGGAGCCGCCTACGAGCAGTACTTC.

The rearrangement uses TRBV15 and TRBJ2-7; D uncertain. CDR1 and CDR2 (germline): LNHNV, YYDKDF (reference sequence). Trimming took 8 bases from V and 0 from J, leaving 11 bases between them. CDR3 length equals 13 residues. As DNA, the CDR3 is TGTGCCACCCGAGACTCCATCTCCTACGAGCAGTACTTC. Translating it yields CATRDSISYEQYF.

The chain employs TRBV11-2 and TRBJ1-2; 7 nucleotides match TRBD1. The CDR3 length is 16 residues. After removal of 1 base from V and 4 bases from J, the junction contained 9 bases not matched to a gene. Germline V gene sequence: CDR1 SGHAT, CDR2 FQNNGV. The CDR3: CASSLAGTETLYGYTF. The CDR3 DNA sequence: TGTGCCAGCAGCTTAGCGGGGACAGAGACGCTCTATGGCTACACCTTC.

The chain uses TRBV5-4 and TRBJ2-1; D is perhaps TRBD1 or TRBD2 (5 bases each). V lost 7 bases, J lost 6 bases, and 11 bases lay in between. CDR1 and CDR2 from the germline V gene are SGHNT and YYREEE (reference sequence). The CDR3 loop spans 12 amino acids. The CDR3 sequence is CASGTGSNEQFF. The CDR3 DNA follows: TGTGCCAGCGGGACCGGGTCCAATGAGCAGTTCTTC.

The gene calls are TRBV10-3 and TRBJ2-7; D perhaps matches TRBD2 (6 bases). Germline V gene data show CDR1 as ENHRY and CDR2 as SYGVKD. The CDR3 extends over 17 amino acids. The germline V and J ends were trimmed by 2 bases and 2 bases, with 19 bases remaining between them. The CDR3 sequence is CAISEPTSGTVTYEQYF. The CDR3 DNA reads TGTGCCATCAGTGAGCCCACCTCGGGGACTGTAACCTACGAGCAGTACTTC.

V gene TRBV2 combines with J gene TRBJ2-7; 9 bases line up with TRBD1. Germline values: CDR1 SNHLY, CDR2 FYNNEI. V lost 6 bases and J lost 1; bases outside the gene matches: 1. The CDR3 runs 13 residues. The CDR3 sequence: CASRDRGSYEQYF. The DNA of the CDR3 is TGTGCCAGCAGGGACAGGGGATCCTACGAGCAGTACTTC.

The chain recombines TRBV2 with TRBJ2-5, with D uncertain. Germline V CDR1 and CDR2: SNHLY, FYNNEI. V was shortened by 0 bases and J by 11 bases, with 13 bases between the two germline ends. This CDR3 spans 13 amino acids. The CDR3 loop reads CASSEAKTDNQYF. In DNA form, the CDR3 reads TGTGCCAGCAGTGAAGCGAAGACCGACAATCAGTACTTC.

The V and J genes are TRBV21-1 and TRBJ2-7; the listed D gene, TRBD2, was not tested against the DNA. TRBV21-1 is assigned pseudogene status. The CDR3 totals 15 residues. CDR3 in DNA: TGTGCCAGCAGCAAAGCGGGCAGGAGGTCCTACGAGCAGTACTTC. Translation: CASSKAGRRSYEQYF.

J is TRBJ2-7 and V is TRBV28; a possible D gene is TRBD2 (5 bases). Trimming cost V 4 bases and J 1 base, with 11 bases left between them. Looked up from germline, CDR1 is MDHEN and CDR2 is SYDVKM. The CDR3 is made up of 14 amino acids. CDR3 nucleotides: TGTGCCAGCAGTTCTGCGGACTTATCCTACGAGCAGTACTTC. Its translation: CASSSADLSYEQYF.

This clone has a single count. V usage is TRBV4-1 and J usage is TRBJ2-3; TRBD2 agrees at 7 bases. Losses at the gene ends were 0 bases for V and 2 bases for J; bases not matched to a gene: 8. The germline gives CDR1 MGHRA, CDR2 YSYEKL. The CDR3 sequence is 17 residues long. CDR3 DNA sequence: TGCGCCAGCAGCCAAGATCCTAGCGGAGGGACCACAGATACGCAGTATTTT. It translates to CASSQDPSGGTTDTQYF.

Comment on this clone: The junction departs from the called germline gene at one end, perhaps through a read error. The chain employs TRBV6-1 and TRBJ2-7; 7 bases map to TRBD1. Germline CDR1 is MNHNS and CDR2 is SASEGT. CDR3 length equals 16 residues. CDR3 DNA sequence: TGTGCCAGCAGAGAAGAATTGGGACAGACGTCCTACGAGCAGTACTTC. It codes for CASREELGQTSYEQYF.

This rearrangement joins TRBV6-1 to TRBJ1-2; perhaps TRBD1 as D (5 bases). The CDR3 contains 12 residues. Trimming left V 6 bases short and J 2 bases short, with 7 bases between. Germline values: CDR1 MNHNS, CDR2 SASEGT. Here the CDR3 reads CASRAGNYGYTF. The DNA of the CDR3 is TGTGCCAGCAGAGCAGGGAACTATGGCTACACCTTC.

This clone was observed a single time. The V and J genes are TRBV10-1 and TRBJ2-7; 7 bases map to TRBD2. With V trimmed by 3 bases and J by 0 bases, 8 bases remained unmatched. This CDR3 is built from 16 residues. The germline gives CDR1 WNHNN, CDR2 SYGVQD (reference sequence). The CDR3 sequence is CASSENREEASYEQYF. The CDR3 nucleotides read TGCGCCAGCAGTGAAAACCGGGAGGAGGCCTCCTACGAGCAGTACTTC.

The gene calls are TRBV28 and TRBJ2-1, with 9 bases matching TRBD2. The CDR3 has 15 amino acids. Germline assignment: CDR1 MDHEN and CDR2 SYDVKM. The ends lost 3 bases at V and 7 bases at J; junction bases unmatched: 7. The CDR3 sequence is CASSFGASGINEQFF. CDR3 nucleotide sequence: TGTGCCAGCAGTTTTGGGGCTAGCGGGATAAATGAGCAGTTCTTC.

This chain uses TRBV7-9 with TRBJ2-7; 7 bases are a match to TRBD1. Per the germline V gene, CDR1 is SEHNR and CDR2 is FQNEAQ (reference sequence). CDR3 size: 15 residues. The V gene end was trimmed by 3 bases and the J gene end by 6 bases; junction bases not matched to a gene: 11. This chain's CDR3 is CASSFKQGVWREQYF. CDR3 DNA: TGTGCCAGCAGCTTTAAGCAGGGGGTCTGGCGCGAGCAGTACTTC.

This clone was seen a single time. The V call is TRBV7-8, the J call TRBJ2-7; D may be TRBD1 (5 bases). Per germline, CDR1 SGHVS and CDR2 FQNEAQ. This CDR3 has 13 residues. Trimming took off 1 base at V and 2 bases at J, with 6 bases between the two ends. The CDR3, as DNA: TGTGCCAGCAGCTTAGGCAGGGCCTACGAGCAGTACTTC. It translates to CASSLGRAYEQYF.

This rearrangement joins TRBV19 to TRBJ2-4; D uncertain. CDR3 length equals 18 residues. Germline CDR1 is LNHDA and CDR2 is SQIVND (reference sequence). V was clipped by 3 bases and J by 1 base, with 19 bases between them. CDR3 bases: TGTGCCAGTAGTATTAGTACAGTGATAGGGTCGGCCAAAAACATTCAGTACTTC. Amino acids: CASSISTVIGSAKNIQYF. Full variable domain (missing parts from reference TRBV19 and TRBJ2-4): DGGITQSPKYLFRKEGQNVTLSCEQNLNHDAMYWYRQDPGQGLRLIYYSQIVNDFQKGDIAEGYSVSREKKESFPLTVTSAQKNPTAFYLCASSISTVIGSAKNIQYFGAGTRLSVL.

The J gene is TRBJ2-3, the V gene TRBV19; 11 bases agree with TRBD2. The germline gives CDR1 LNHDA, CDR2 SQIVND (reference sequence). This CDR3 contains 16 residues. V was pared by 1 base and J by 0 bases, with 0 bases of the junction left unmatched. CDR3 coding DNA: TGTGCCAGTAGTATAGGGACTAGCGGGAGCACAGATACGCAGTATTTT. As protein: CASSIGTSGSTDTQYF.

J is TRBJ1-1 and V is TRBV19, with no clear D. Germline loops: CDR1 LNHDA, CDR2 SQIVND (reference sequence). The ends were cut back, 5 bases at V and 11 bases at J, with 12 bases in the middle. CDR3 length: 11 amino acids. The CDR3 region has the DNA TGTGCCAGTAGTGGGGATTTGTTTGCTTTCTTT. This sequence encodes CASSGDLFAFF.

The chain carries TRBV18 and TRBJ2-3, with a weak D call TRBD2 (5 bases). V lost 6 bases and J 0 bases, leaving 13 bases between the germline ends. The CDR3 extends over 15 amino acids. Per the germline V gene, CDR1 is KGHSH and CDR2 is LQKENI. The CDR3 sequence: CASSTGSYSTDTQYF. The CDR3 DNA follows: TGTGCCAGCTCCACTGGGAGTTACAGCACAGATACGCAGTATTTT.

The CDR3 reads CASSKEPYEQYF. The CDR3 region has the DNA TGTGCCAGCAGCAAGGAACCTTACGAGCAGTACTTC. J is TRBJ2-7 and V is TRBV7-6; D ambiguous. V dropped 5 bases and J dropped 4 bases, with 9 bases sitting between them. This CDR3 contains 12 residues. Germline CDR1 reads SGHVS; CDR2 reads FNYEAQ. The full variable domain, in which reference TRBV7-6 and TRBJ2-7 provide the parts outside the CDR3, is GAGVSQSPRYKVTKRGQDVALRCDPISGHVSLYWYRQALGQGPEFLTYFNYEAQQDKSGLPNDRFSAERPEGSISTLTIQRTEQRDSAMYRCASSKEPYEQYFGPGTRLTVT.

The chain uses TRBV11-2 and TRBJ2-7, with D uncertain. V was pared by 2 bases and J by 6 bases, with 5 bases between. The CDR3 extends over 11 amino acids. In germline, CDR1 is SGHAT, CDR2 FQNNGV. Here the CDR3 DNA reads TGTGCCAGCAGCTTACCTCTCGAGCAGTACTTC. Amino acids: CASSLPLEQYF. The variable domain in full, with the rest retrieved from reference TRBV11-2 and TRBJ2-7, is EAGVAQSPRYKIIEKRQSVAFWCNPISGHATLYWYQQILGQGPKLLIQFQNNGVVDDSQLPKDRFSAERLKGVDSTLKIQPAKLEDSAVYLCASSLPLEQYFGPGTRLTVT.

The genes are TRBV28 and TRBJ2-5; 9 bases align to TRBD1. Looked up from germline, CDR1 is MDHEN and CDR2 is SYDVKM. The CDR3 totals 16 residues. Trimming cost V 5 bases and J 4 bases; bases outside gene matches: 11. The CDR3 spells CASSPRGQGPPETQYF. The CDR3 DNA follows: TGTGCCAGCAGTCCTCGAGGACAGGGGCCTCCAGAGACCCAGTACTTC.

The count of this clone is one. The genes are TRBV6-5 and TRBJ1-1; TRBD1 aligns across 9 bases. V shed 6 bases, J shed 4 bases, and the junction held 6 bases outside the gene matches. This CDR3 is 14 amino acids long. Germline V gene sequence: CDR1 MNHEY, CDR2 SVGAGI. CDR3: CASRPSQGATEAFF. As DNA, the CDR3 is TGTGCCAGCAGACCCTCACAGGGGGCCACTGAAGCTTTCTTT.

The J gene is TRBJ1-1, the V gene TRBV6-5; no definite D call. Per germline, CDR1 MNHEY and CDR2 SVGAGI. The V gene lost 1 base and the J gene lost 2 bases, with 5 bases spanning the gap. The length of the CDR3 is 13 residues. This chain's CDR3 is CASSYYSNTEAFF. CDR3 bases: TGTGCCAGCAGTTACTACAGTAACACTGAAGCTTTCTTT.

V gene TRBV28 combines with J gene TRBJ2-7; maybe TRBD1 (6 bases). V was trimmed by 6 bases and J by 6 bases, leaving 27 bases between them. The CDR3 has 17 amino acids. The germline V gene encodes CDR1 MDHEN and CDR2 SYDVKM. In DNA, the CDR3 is TGTGCCAGCAGGGCAACCTCCCCCTACAGGGCAATGGGCGAGCAGTACTTC. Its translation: CASRATSPYRAMGEQYF. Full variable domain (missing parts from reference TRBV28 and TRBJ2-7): DVKVTQSSRYLVKRTGEKVFLECVQDMDHENMFWYRQDPGLGLRLIYFSYDVKMKEKGDIPEGYSVSREKKERFSLILESASTNQTSMYLCASRATSPYRAMGEQYFGPGTRLTVT.

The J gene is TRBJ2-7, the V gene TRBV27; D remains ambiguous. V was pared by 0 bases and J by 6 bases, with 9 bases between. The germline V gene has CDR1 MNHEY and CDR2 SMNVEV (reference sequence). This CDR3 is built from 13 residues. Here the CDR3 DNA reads TGTGCCAGCAGTTTATCCGACTGGGGCGAGCAGTACTTC. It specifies CASSLSDWGEQYF.